The 29 T cell receptor beta chains presented below share a single source sample, sequenced in a study of T-cell memory formation after mild COVID-19. MiXCR, applied by TCRdb to the 5' RACE reads, yields one record per CDR3 protein. The table records about 540,000 distinct CDR3 sequences, roughly 22% of them present only once. The sample taken for sequencing was PBMCs or a T cell subset sorted from them (not recorded which). The receptors here all came from an adult woman who had mild COVID-19 (a few samples of this study predate the infection). Cell type and time point are not known.

This clonotype was recorded many times. One end of the junction is discordant with germline, which a read error may explain. The chain recombines TRBV5-1 with TRBJ2-7; possible D gene TRBD2, 6 bases. Germline V lookup: CDR1 SGHRS, CDR2 YFSETQ. The length of the CDR3 is 15 residues. The CDR3 loop is CASSLGGSISYEQYF. As DNA, the CDR3 is TGCGCCAGCAGTTTGGGGGGAAGCATCTCCTACGAGCAGTACTTC.

This chain links TRBV20-1 with TRBJ2-3; 8 bases are a match to TRBD2. Germline values: CDR1 DFQATT, CDR2 SNEGSKA (reference sequence). The trim removed 3 bases at V and 4 bases at J, leaving 9 bases unmatched. The CDR3 runs to 15 residues. In DNA, the CDR3 is TGCAGTGCTAGTCTAGCCGGAGCGGGGGCAGATACGCAGTATTTT. Encoded protein: CSASLAGAGADTQYF.

Only a few counts were recorded for this clonotype. The chain links TRBV6-5 to TRBJ2-7; D perhaps matches TRBD1 (5 bases). There are 13 residues in the CDR3. Germline CDR1 reads MNHEY; CDR2 reads SVGAGI. V shed 2 bases and J shed 3 bases, with 8 bases lying between them. The CDR3 spells CASSYKGNYEQYF. The CDR3 coding sequence is TGTGCCAGCAGTTACAAGGGGAACTACGAGCAGTACTTC.

Only a few counts were recorded for this clonotype. The rearrangement uses TRBV5-5 and TRBJ2-1; D is uncertain. CDR3 length: 15 residues. The V gene's germline CDR1 is SGHKS and CDR2 YYEKEE (reference sequence). Trimming shortened V by 1 base and J by 0 bases, and 8 bases separated the two germline ends. The CDR3 loop is CASSLFKSSYNEQFF. For the CDR3, the DNA is TGTGCCAGCAGCTTGTTCAAGAGCTCCTACAATGAGCAGTTCTTC.

J is TRBJ1-2 and V is TRBV6-6; 7 bases align to TRBD1. Losses at the gene ends were 2 bases for V and 6 bases for J; bases not matched to a gene: 9. The CDR3 consists of 15 residues. The germline gives CDR1 MNHNY, CDR2 SVGAGI (reference sequence). CDR3 residues: CASSYPLQGPDGYTF. The CDR3 DNA reads as TGTGCCAGCAGTTACCCCCTACAGGGGCCCGATGGCTACACCTTC.

V gene TRBV5-1 combines with J gene TRBJ2-5; TRBD2 matches 9 bases. The trim removed 0 bases at V and 2 bases at J, leaving 5 bases unmatched. Germline CDR1 SGHRS, CDR2 YFSETQ. The CDR3 spans 16 residues. This CDR3 reads CASSLGASGVQETQYF. CDR3 nucleotide sequence: TGCGCCAGCAGCTTGGGCGCTAGCGGGGTTCAAGAGACCCAGTACTTC.

In its sample, this clonotype was seen many times. This rearrangement joins TRBV7-6 to TRBJ1-5, with D possibly being TRBD1 (6 bases). CDR3 length: 16 residues. V lost 5 bases and J lost 5, with 19 bases in between. The germline V gene encodes CDR1 SGHVS and CDR2 FNYEAQ. CDR3 amino acids: CASSPSTGGMDQPQHF. The DNA for the CDR3 is TGTGCCAGCAGCCCCAGCACGGGGGGCATGGATCAGCCCCAGCATTTT.

The chain carries TRBV7-9 and TRBJ2-7; 12 positions agree with TRBD1. This CDR3 is built from 15 residues. Trimming removed 5 bases from V and 2 bases from J; junction bases left unmatched: 4. Germline CDR1 reads SEHNR; CDR2 reads FQNEAQ (reference sequence). The CDR3 here is CASSVGQGATYEQYF. The CDR3 coding sequence is TGTGCCAGCAGCGTGGGACAGGGGGCAACCTACGAGCAGTACTTC.

Only a few counts were recorded for this clonotype. The chain links TRBV25-1 to TRBJ1-4; 11 nucleotides line up with TRBD1. V gave up 6 bases and J gave up 7 bases; unmatched junction bases: 7. This CDR3 is 15 amino acids long. Germline V gives CDR1 MGHDK, CDR2 SYGVNS. CDR3: CASRQTGTGGEKLFF. The CDR3 coding sequence is TGTGCCAGCAGACAAACCGGGACAGGGGGTGAAAAACTGTTTTTT.

This clonotype was detected a few times. The gene calls are TRBV6-1 and TRBJ2-7; 14 positions match TRBD2. With V trimmed by 6 bases and J by 1 base, 5 bases remained unmatched. Germline values: CDR1 MNHNS, CDR2 SASEGT. The CDR3 spans 16 residues. The CDR3 region has the DNA TGTGCCAGCAGCGGGACTAGCGGGAGAGGGTCCTACGAGCAGTACTTC. Its protein product is CASSGTSGRGSYEQYF.

This clonotype was recorded a few times. CDR3 nucleotide sequence: TGTGCCAGCGGAGTCGGGGGCTACGGCTACACCTTC. Translation: CASGVGGYGYTF. The chain combines TRBV12-3 or TRBV12-4 with TRBJ1-2; tentatively, D is TRBD1 (6 bases). CDR3 length equals 12 residues. V was trimmed by 8 bases and J by 8 bases, leaving 15 bases between them.

The J gene is TRBJ2-7, the V gene TRBV11-2; 9 nucleotides align to TRBD2. Trimming at V came to 8 bases and at J to 3 bases, leaving 11 bases not matched to a gene. This CDR3 region has 15 residues. From germline, CDR1 is SGHAT and CDR2 FQNNGV. CDR3 amino acids: CASGRIAGVYYEQYF. The DNA for the CDR3 is TGTGCCAGCGGACGGATAGCGGGGGTTTACTACGAGCAGTACTTC.

This clonotype was counted a few times. CDR3 sequence (DNA): TGTGCCAGCAGTCTGACAGGGTTGACTGAAGCTTTCTTT. It translates to CASSLTGLTEAFF. The genes are TRBV12-3 or TRBV12-4 and TRBJ1-1, with 7 bases matching TRBD1. CDR3 length: 13 residues. Trimming cost V 5 bases and J 5 bases; bases outside gene matches: 5.

The table lists this clonotype with a few counts. This chain uses TRBV5-1 with TRBJ1-5; 7 bases are a match to TRBD1. The CDR3 runs 15 residues. With 0 bases clipped from V and 2 bases from J, the junction kept 2 bases outside the gene matches. CDR1 and CDR2 (germline): SGHRS, YFSETQ. The CDR3 protein is CASSLATGGNQPQHF. The DNA for the CDR3 is TGCGCCAGCAGCTTGGCTACAGGGGGCAATCAGCCCCAGCATTTT.

This clonotype has at least ten counts. The rearrangement uses TRBV9 and TRBJ2-2; 7 bases are shared with TRBD2. Germline values: CDR1 SGDLS, CDR2 YYNGEE. This CDR3 is built from 16 residues. V was pared by 3 bases and J by 6 bases, with 11 bases of the junction left unmatched. The CDR3 here is CASSAGPRGDAGELFF. For the CDR3, the DNA is TGTGCCAGCAGCGCCGGGCCCCGGGGGGACGCCGGGGAGCTGTTTTTT. Supplemented by reference TRBV9 and TRBJ2-2, the full variable domain reads DSGVTQTPKHLITATGQRVTLRCSPRSGDLSVYWYQQSLDQGLQFLIQYYNGEERAKGNILERFSAQQFPDLHSELNLSSLELGDSALYFCASSAGPRGDAGELFFGEGSRLTVL.

The V and J genes are TRBV29-1 and TRBJ1-2, with a weak D call TRBD1 (5 bases). Germline V gene lookup returns CDR1 SQVTM and CDR2 ANQGSEA. The ends were cut back, 5 bases at V and 3 bases at J, with 25 bases in the middle. This CDR3 is 17 amino acids long. DNA for the CDR3: TGCAGCGTTCCTAGATGGGACGGTGGGCGATTCGACTATGGCTACACCTTC. Its protein product is CSVPRWDGGRFDYGYTF.

The chain combines TRBV5-1 with TRBJ2-1; tentatively, D is TRBD1 or TRBD2 (5 bases each). V lost 4 bases and J lost 9, with 20 bases in between. The CDR3 covers 15 residues. CDR1 and CDR2 (germline): SGHRS, YFSETQ. CDR3 in DNA: TGCGCCAGCAGCCTCTCGGGGCCCACCGGACGTGAGCAGTTCTTC. Amino acids: CASSLSGPTGREQFF.

This clonotype has a handful of counts. The V call is TRBV4-2, the J call TRBJ1-5; D is undetermined. CDR3 length: 16 residues. Trimming cost V 1 base and J 0 bases, with 10 bases left between them. Germline CDR1 and CDR2: LGHNA and YNFKEQ. The CDR3 is CASSQGGPFSNQPQHF. The CDR3 bases are TGTGCCAGCAGCCAAGGCGGACCGTTTAGCAATCAGCCCCAGCATTTT.

This clonotype was picked up a small number of times. The rearrangement links TRBV9 to TRBJ2-7, with 11 bases fitting TRBD2. Germline CDR1 SGDLS, CDR2 YYNGEE. The J segment lost 4 bases and the V segment lost 4 bases, leaving 4 bases of the junction unmatched. The CDR3 consists of 14 residues. The CDR3 protein is CASSTTSGAYEQYF. CDR3 DNA: TGTGCCAGCAGCACGACTAGCGGGGCTTACGAGCAGTACTTC.

The genes are TRBV6-5 and TRBJ2-2, with D possibly TRBD1 on 6 matching bases. Germline V lookup: CDR1 MNHEY, CDR2 SVGAGI. The ends were cut back, 0 bases at V and 7 bases at J, with 12 bases in the middle. CDR3 length equals 15 residues. CDR3 bases: TGTGCCAGCAGTTACTCGAACAGGGCGAACGGGGAGCTGTTTTTT. Protein sequence: CASSYSNRANGELFF.

V usage is TRBV20-1 and J usage is TRBJ2-1; a possible D gene is TRBD2 (5 bases). Trimming removed 3 bases at V and 0 bases at J, with 12 bases between. The CDR3 spans 15 residues. The germline V gene has CDR1 DFQATT and CDR2 SNEGSKA (reference sequence). CDR3 in DNA: TGCAGTGCTAGGGTGGGAGTGAGCTCCTACAATGAGCAGTTCTTC. Its translation is CSARVGVSSYNEQFF.

The chain carries TRBV11-2 and TRBJ1-1; 7 positions match TRBD1. The CDR3 runs to 13 residues. J lost 4 bases, V lost 6 bases, and 5 bases had no gene match. Germline V gene data show CDR1 as SGHAT and CDR2 as FQNNGV. The CDR3 nucleotides read TGTGCCAGCAGTGACAGGGCGGGCACTGAAGCTTTCTTT. It encodes CASSDRAGTEAFF.

This rearrangement joins TRBV12-3 or TRBV12-4 to TRBJ2-1, with 9 bases that match TRBD2. The CDR3 is 16 residues long. V lost 5 bases to trimming and J lost 4 bases; unmatched junction nucleotides: 9. The CDR3 DNA reads TGTGCCAGCAGTGCCCCTAGCGGGATAGGGTACAATGAGCAGTTCTTC. Its translation is CASSAPSGIGYNEQFF.

The table lists this clonotype with a few counts. This chain joins TRBV14 and TRBJ1-2; D possibly corresponds to TRBD1 (5 bases). The ends were cut back, 5 bases at V and 5 bases at J, with 15 bases in the middle. In germline, CDR1 is SGHDN, CDR2 FVKESK. The CDR3 has 14 residues. Here the CDR3 DNA reads TGTGCCAGCAGCTTAAGAGGGGATCGTTATGGCTACACCTTC. It yields the protein CASSLRGDRYGYTF.

This chain joins TRBV4-1 and TRBJ2-1; 7 nucleotides match TRBD2. V gave up 0 bases and J gave up 5 bases; unmatched junction bases: 7. The CDR3 sequence is 16 residues long. Per the germline V gene, CDR1 is MGHRA and CDR2 is YSYEKL. CDR3: CASSQDWEGWNNEQFF. The CDR3 nucleotides read TGCGCCAGCAGCCAAGACTGGGAGGGGTGGAACAATGAGCAGTTCTTC.

The chain joins TRBV11-2 to TRBJ2-5; D is possibly TRBD1 or TRBD2 (6 bases each). Germline V lookup: CDR1 SGHAT, CDR2 FQNNGV. CDR3 length: 15 amino acids. V was trimmed by 2 bases and J by 5 bases, leaving 15 bases between them. This CDR3 reads CASSLTGGREETQYF. The CDR3 nucleotides read TGTGCCAGCAGCTTAACTGGGGGGCGCGAGGAGACCCAGTACTTC.

The V call is TRBV7-6, the J call TRBJ2-1, with 8 bases lining up with TRBD2. The CDR3 runs to 17 residues. V shed 2 bases, J shed 3 bases, and the junction held 9 bases outside the gene matches. CDR1 and CDR2 (germline): SGHVS, FNYEAQ. The CDR3 loop is CASSLYSSGLGYNEQFF. The CDR3, as DNA: TGTGCCAGCAGCTTATATTCTTCGGGACTAGGCTACAATGAGCAGTTCTTC.

This clonotype was detected ten times or more. The CDR3 region is CASSSPNLAGGINEQFF. The CDR3 DNA reads TGTGCCAGCAGCTCCCCCAACCTAGCGGGGGGTATCAATGAGCAGTTCTTC. The chain combines TRBV7-2 with TRBJ2-1, with 11 bases that match TRBD2. The CDR3 spans 17 residues. CDR1 SGHTA and CDR2 FQGNSA come from the germline V gene. With 4 bases clipped from V and 6 bases from J, the junction kept 11 bases outside the gene matches. Variable domain in full (rest from reference TRBV7-2 and TRBJ2-1): GAGVSQSPSNKVTEKGKDVELRCDPISGHTALYWYRQSLGQGLEFLIYFQGNSAPDKSGLPSDRFSAERTGGSVSTLTIQRTQQEDSAVYLCASSSPNLAGGINEQFFGPGTRLTVL.

This chain connects TRBV5-5 to TRBJ2-1; 10 nucleotides line up with TRBD2. The V gene end was trimmed by 4 bases and the J gene end by 7 bases; junction bases not matched to a gene: 11. Germline CDR1 and CDR2: SGHKS and YYEKEE (reference sequence). The CDR3 spans 16 residues. The DNA of the CDR3 is TGTGCCAGCAGCCCACCGCTAGCGGGAGTTCAAAATGAGCAGTTCTTC. Residues: CASSPPLAGVQNEQFF.